One sample yielded the 6 T cell receptor beta chains listed below, sequenced in a study of cytomegalovirus exposure and HLA in healthy donors. The study ran its PCR with 60 Vbeta and 13 Jbeta primers. The assay was immunoSEQ multiplex PCR, and TCRdb's table has in-frame clones only and misses some. In the table there are 150,000 to 200,000 clones, around 78% of which are singletons. Sequencing was done on a sample of PBMCs. The receptors shown here come from a young man in good health and CMV-seronegative.

The sample holds one count of this clone. The chain carries TRBV2 and TRBJ1-5, with TRBD1 matching over 8 bases. V shed 6 bases and J 7 bases; nucleotides not matched to a gene: 8. This CDR3 comprises 14 residues. Germline values: CDR1 SNHLY, CDR2 FYNNEI. CDR3 region: CASRDTGGGQPQHF. Here the CDR3 DNA reads TGTGCCAGCAGGGATACAGGGGGAGGACAGCCCCAGCATTTT. Full variable domain (outside the CDR3, taken from reference TRBV2 and TRBJ1-5): EPEVTQTPSHQVTQMGQEVILRCVPISNHLYFYWYRQILGQKVEFLVSFYNNEISEKSEIFDDQFSVERPDGSNFTLKIRSTKLEDSAMYFCASRDTGGGQPQHFGDGTRLSIL.

This clone was counted only a few times. The V call is TRBV6-1, the J call TRBJ2-7, with 10 bases that match TRBD2. This CDR3 is built from 15 residues. V was clipped by 2 bases and J by 3 bases; unmatched bases: 4. Germline-derived CDR1 and CDR2 are MNHNS and SASEGT. The CDR3 protein is CASSEYPSGGYEQYF. The CDR3 nucleotides are TGTGCCAGCAGTGAATATCCTAGCGGGGGCTACGAGCAGTACTTC.

This clone was found once. This chain's CDR3 is CASSLPGNEQFF. DNA of the CDR3: TGTGCCAGCAGTTTACCGGGTAATGAGCAGTTCTTC. The chain couples TRBV28 to TRBJ2-1, with unresolved D. CDR1 is MDHEN, CDR2 SYDVKM, per germline. CDR3 length: 12 amino acids. The ends were cut back, 2 bases at V and 7 bases at J, with 6 bases in the middle.

The chain is built from TRBV9 and TRBJ2-6; TRBD1 matches at 7 bases. In germline, CDR1 is SGDLS, CDR2 YYNGEE. The CDR3 extends over 16 amino acids. J lost 0 bases, V lost 5 bases, and 5 bases had no gene match. The CDR3 loop reads CASSRDSLSGANVLTF. The CDR3 region has the DNA TGTGCCAGCAGTCGGGACAGCCTCTCTGGGGCCAACGTCCTGACTTTC.

This chain joins TRBV11-2 and TRBJ2-1; D is unclear. The CDR3 runs to 13 residues. Deletions cut 1 base from V and 9 bases from J, with 10 bases between. The germline gives CDR1 SGHAT, CDR2 FQNNGV. The CDR3 reads CASSLVGEGEQFF. CDR3 nucleotide sequence: TGTGCCAGCAGCTTAGTAGGAGAAGGTGAGCAGTTCTTC.

The CDR3 loop is CATSRDSSGSTYEQYF. CDR3 nucleotides: TGTGCCACCAGCAGAGATTCTAGCGGGAGTACCTACGAGCAGTACTTC. This sequence joins TRBV15 and TRBJ2-7; 10 bases are shared with TRBD2. CDR3 length: 16 residues. Germline V CDR1 and CDR2: LNHNV, YYDKDF (reference sequence). The V and J ends lost 0 bases and 2 bases, in that order; junction bases with no gene match: 4.